This T cell receptor beta chain was sequenced for a study of T-cell memory formation after mild COVID-19. TCRdb passed the 5' RACE reads through MiXCR, listing each CDR3 protein once. The table shows about 290,000 distinct CDR3 sequences, with 15% to 20% occurring only once. Germline V CDR1 and CDR2: SGHRS, YFSETQ. With 4 bases removed from V and 1 base from J, the gap between germline ends came to 5 bases. This CDR3 region has 12 residues. Study findings and constraints: Detection of some responders pre-infection suggested pre-existing cross-reactive memory T cells participated.

On this clonotype itself: Its specificity is not known.

Specimen: PBMCs or a T cell subset sorted from them (not recorded which). This chain joins TRBV5-1 and TRBJ1-1, with D unclear. This TCR derives from a man younger than 35 who had mild COVID-19 (a few samples of this study predate the infection). Cell type and time point are not known. The CDR3 bases are TGCGCCAGCAGCAGCGCGAACACTGAAGCTTTCTTT. Encoded protein: CASSSANTEAFF. The full variable domain, rest sourced from reference TRBV5-1 and TRBJ1-1, is KAGVTQTPRYLIKTRGQQVTLSCSPISGHRSVSWYQQTPGQGLQFLFEYFSETQRNKGNFPGRFSGRQFSNSRSEMNVSTLELGDSALYLCASSSANTEAFFGQGTRLTVV.